The 6 T cell receptor beta chains presented below share a single source sample, sequenced in a study of blood T cell repertoires in COVID-19. TCRdb's table, derived via immunoSEQ multiplex PCR, lists solely in-frame clones and lacks some. The repertoire consists of a few hundred thousand clones, with roughly 87% occurring once and the leading ten covering 2.5% to 3%. Sequencing was done on a sample of PBMCs or T cells enriched from blood (not recorded which). These receptors originate from a woman aged 25 to 45 who had recovered from COVID-19.

This clone occurred a few times. The chain uses TRBV14 and TRBJ2-7; D not certain. V lost 0 bases and J lost 4, with 4 bases in between. The germline V gene encodes CDR1 SGHDN and CDR2 FVKESK. CDR3 length: 12 amino acids. The CDR3: CASSQERYEQYF. The DNA of the CDR3 is TGTGCCAGCAGCCAAGAGAGATACGAGCAGTACTTC.

The J gene is TRBJ1-2, the V gene TRBV12-3 or TRBV12-4; 7 nucleotides line up with TRBD1. This CDR3 comprises 13 residues. Losses at the gene ends were 5 bases for V and 4 bases for J; bases not matched to a gene: 4. The CDR3 DNA follows: TGTGCCAGCAGTACAGGGGCCGGCTATGGCTACACCTTC. Translation: CASSTGAGYGYTF.

This clone has only one observation. The rearrangement links TRBV11-2 to TRBJ2-5; no clear D. In germline, CDR1 is SGHAT, CDR2 FQNNGV. This CDR3 contains 14 residues. Trimming pared 4 bases from V and 5 bases from J, leaving 14 bases between. As DNA, the CDR3 is TGTGCCAGCAGCTCGCCTTTTCGGGTCGAGACCCAGTACTTC. Its protein product is CASSSPFRVETQYF.

The rearrangement links TRBV6-5 to TRBJ1-2, with 8 bases aligning to TRBD1. J gave up 8 bases and V 2 bases, and 13 bases lay outside the gene matches. CDR3 length: 16 amino acids. The germline V gene encodes CDR1 MNHEY and CDR2 SVGAGI. The CDR3 sequence: CASSYRRTGTLGGYTF. In DNA, the CDR3 is TGTGCCAGCAGTTACCGCCGGACAGGGACTCTTGGCGGCTACACCTTC.

CDR3 sequence: CASSDSAGRGDTQYF. CDR3 sequence (DNA): TGTGCCAGCAGTGACTCTGCAGGGAGGGGAGATACGCAGTATTTT. The chain carries TRBV6-4 and TRBJ2-3; 7 nucleotides match TRBD2. Germline V CDR1 and CDR2: MRHNA, SNTAGT. V was pared by 0 bases and J by 5 bases, with 5 bases of the junction left unmatched. CDR3 length: 15 amino acids.

This chain connects TRBV2 to TRBJ2-2; tentative D call: TRBD1 (6 bases). CDR3 size: 14 residues. The V gene lost 7 bases and the J gene lost 5 bases, with 14 bases spanning the gap. Germline V gene sequence: CDR1 SNHLY, CDR2 FYNNEI. DNA for the CDR3: TGTGCCAGCATTTCACAGCAGGGGACCGGGGAGCTGTTTTTT. Amino acids: CASISQQGTGELFF.